This TCR beta chain derives from a study of technical replicates of blood from several donors. Assay used: immunoSEQ multiplex PCR; TCRdb lists only in-frame clones, some missing. The data contain about 59,000 clones, 93% of them singletons. In its sample, this clone was seen a few times. V was trimmed by 4 bases and J by 4 bases, leaving 13 bases between them. The CDR3 totals 13 residues. Germline CDR1 reads GTSNPN; CDR2 reads SVGIG (reference sequence). The V gene is TRBV30, the J gene TRBJ2-5; D might be TRBD2 (6 bases). The TCR originated in a human donor in good health. Some clones in this sample may be carry-over from other donors' samples. Sequenced input: PBMCs. The CDR3, as DNA: TGTGCCTGGACCGTACCGGGAGTAGAGACCCAGTACTTC. Translating it yields CAWTVPGVETQYF. Drawing the rest from reference TRBV30 and TRBJ2-5, the complete variable domain is SQTIHQWPATLVQPVGSPLSLECTVEGTSNPNLYWYRQAAGRGLQLLFYSVGIGQISSEVPQNLSASRPQDRQFILSSKKLLLSDSGFYLCAWTVPGVETQYFGPGTRLLVL.